The rows below give T cell receptor beta chains drawn from one sample of a study of blood T cell repertoires in COVID-19. The repertoire was sequenced with immunoSEQ multiplex PCR; TCRdb's copy has only in-frame clones and lacks some. The sample contains more than 110,000 clones, 80% to 85% of which appear only once. Sequenced: PBMCs or T cells enriched from blood (not recorded which). The receptor set was obtained from a man aged 40-55 years with acute COVID-19. The CDR3 runs from the conserved cysteine through the conserved F or W.

J gene	V gene	CDR3 protein
TRBJ2-2	TRBV9	CASRQTGGTGELFF
TRBJ2-1	TRBV19	CASTRLAGGALNEQFF
TRBJ2-3	TRBV7-2	CASSISGQGGTQYF
TRBJ2-3	TRBV3-1/TRBV3-2	CASSQEIWLAGDGGTDTQYF
TRBJ2-5	TRBV27	CASSLNLAGLAEETQYF
TRBJ2-7	TRBV7-9	CASSPRGTQYEQYF
TRBJ2-1	TRBV6-5	CASSPGQGDNEQFF
TRBJ1-2	TRBV3-1/TRBV3-2	CASSPQQGYEYGYTF
TRBJ2-5	TRBV2	CASSLDRVRQETQYF
TRBJ2-1	TRBV2	CASSGTVIGDEQFF
TRBJ1-5	TRBV7-9	CASSFGVGTDNQPQHF
TRBJ2-3	TRBV28	CASSSPLGLADTDTQYF
TRBJ1-6	TRBV6-5	CASTGGTGENSPLHF
TRBJ2-3	TRBV28	CASSFRTSGFTDTQYF
TRBJ2-2	TRBV15	CATSRVAGTGELFF
TRBJ2-2	TRBV28	CARPTGLNTGELFF
TRBJ2-7	TRBV9	CASSVGAGRDVDEQYF
TRBJ2-5	TRBV5-1	CASRMTGVGETQYF
TRBJ1-1	TRBV19	CASSKRDRGTEAFF
TRBJ1-3	TRBV5-6	CASSLEGTRRPGNTIYF
TRBJ2-3	TRBV5-1	CASSYDRDTDTQYF
TRBJ2-3	TRBV5-4	CASSPGGLAGGVTDTQYF
TRBJ1-2	TRBV27	CASRTNTGHYGYTF
TRBJ2-7	TRBV30	CAWSGLAGEGRYEQYF
TRBJ2-7	TRBV5-6	CASSSRREQYF
TRBJ2-1	TRBV10-1	CASSESGDYGDEQFF
TRBJ2-7	TRBV6-5	CASSRGQGTYEQYF
TRBJ2-2	TRBV4-3	CASSQVGSGGADTGELFF
TRBJ1-3	TRBV6-2/TRBV6-3	CASSRDRDKGHSGNTIYF
TRBJ2-3	TRBV5-1	CASSFFRDTQYF
TRBJ2-3	TRBV27	CASSLSTITDTQYF
TRBJ1-2	TRBV5-5	CASSLNRIGQDPRVGYTF
TRBJ1-6	TRBV7-2	CASRAGTGGYYNSPLHF
TRBJ1-2	TRBV5-4	CASSLDSNSYGYTF
TRBJ1-4	TRBV5-1	CASSLKGVGTNEKLFF
TRBJ1-4	TRBV29-1	CSVEVNEKLFF
TRBJ2-7	TRBV18	CASSEGTSGVMSSYEQYF
TRBJ1-1	TRBV7-9	CASSWNRGVTEAFF
TRBJ1-6	TRBV5-4	CASSVEIFNSPLHF
TRBJ2-7	TRBV5-6	CASSLGLAGPYEQYF
TRBJ2-1	TRBV3-1/TRBV3-2	CASSQVDGSPGFF
TRBJ1-2	TRBV6-5	CASRDRGVDYGYTF
TRBJ2-3	TRBV12-3/TRBV12-4	CASSSTRVTQYF
TRBJ2-1	TRBV24-1	CATSDLDRGEHNEQFF
TRBJ2-1	TRBV11-2	CASSLANEQFF
TRBJ2-3	TRBV5-6	CASSYSGTSLDTQYF
TRBJ2-7	TRBV7-2	CASSPGGGGQEQYF
TRBJ2-5	TRBV10-3	CAISLDRGPTETQYF
TRBJ2-5	TRBV5-4	CASSLEGRETQYF
TRBJ1-6	TRBV28	CASRWGDFGAPLHF
TRBJ1-4	TRBV7-2	CASSRERSSEKLFF
TRBJ2-5	TRBV4-3	CASSQGRRASGWGKETQYF
TRBJ2-6	TRBV19	CASTRDRGEANVLTF
TRBJ2-7	TRBV21-1	CASSVRDRVGEQYF